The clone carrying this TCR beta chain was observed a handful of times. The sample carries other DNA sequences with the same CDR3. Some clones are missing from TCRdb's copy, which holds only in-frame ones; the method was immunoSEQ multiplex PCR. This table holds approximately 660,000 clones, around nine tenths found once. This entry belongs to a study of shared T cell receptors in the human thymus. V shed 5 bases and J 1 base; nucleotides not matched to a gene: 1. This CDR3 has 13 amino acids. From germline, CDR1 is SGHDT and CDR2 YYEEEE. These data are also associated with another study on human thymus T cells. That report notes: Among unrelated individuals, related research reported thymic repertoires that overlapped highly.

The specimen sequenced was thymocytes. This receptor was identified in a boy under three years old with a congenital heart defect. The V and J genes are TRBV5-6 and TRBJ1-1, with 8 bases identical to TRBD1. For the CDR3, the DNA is TGTGCCAGCAGAGGACAGGGGAACACTGAAGCTTTCTTT. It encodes CASRGQGNTEAFF.